This entry lists 22 T cell receptor beta chains sequenced from one sample in a study of blood T cell repertoires in COVID-19. Sequencing was performed with immunoSEQ multiplex PCR; in TCRdb, only in-frame clones are kept and a portion is missing. The table records about 200,000 clones, about four fifths of them present only once. Sequencing input: PBMCs or T cells enriched from blood (not recorded which). Every receptor here comes from a man aged 35-49 years who had recovered from COVID-19.

The chain is built from TRBV19 and TRBJ2-5, with D possibly TRBD1 on 5 matching bases. The CDR3 sequence is 16 residues long. The V end was cut by 1 base, the J end by 0 bases, with 12 bases between. The germline V gene has CDR1 LNHDA and CDR2 SQIVND (reference sequence). The CDR3 is CASSIGTHGYQETQYF. The CDR3 coding sequence is TGTGCCAGTAGTATAGGGACACACGGGTACCAAGAGACCCAGTACTTC.

About this clone: The germline gene is not matched at one end of the junction; a read error may be the cause. This chain joins TRBV24-1 and TRBJ2-1, with 8 nucleotides matching TRBD2. Germline values: CDR1 KGHDR, CDR2 SFDVKD. The CDR3 covers 16 residues. CDR3: CATSDLERGGYHEQFF. The CDR3 DNA is TGTGCCACCAGTGATTTGGAACGGGGGGGCTACCATGAGCAGTTCTTC.

This clone was recorded once. V and J are TRBV12-3 or TRBV12-4 and TRBJ1-6, with D unresolved. V lost 5 bases and J lost 6, with 8 bases in between. The CDR3 is 13 residues long. CDR3 coding DNA: TGTGCCAGCAGTCAAACGGGTAATTCACCCCTCCACTTT. It specifies CASSQTGNSPLHF.

The V call is TRBV2, the J call TRBJ1-1; 9 bases agree with TRBD1. This CDR3 comprises 12 residues. After removal of 10 bases from V and 3 bases from J, the junction contained 3 bases not matched to a gene. Germline CDR1 reads SNHLY; CDR2 reads FYNNEI. The CDR3 DNA reads as TGTGCCACCGGACAGGGGTACACTGAAGCTTTCTTT. This gives the protein CATGQGYTEAFF.

The chain is built from TRBV11-2 and TRBJ1-1; D remains unclear. The CDR3 extends over 16 amino acids. Trimming cost V 5 bases and J 0 bases, with 16 bases left between them. Germline CDR1 SGHAT, CDR2 FQNNGV. CDR3 nucleotide sequence: TGTGCCAGCAGCCTATACGCGGAGTCGGTGAACACTGAAGCTTTCTTT. Its translation is CASSLYAESVNTEAFF.

The V call is TRBV6-5, the J call TRBJ1-2, with TRBD1 matching 9 bases. The ends lost 5 bases at V and 6 bases at J; junction bases unmatched: 4. The germline CDR1 and CDR2 sequences are MNHEY and SVGAGI. The CDR3 covers 13 residues. DNA for the CDR3: TGTGCCAGCAGTACAGGGGGCTCAAATGGCTACACCTTC. Translating it yields CASSTGGSNGYTF.

V is TRBV27 and J is TRBJ2-1, with 11 nucleotides matching TRBD2. Looked up from germline, CDR1 is MNHEY and CDR2 is SMNVEV (reference sequence). The CDR3 extends over 16 amino acids. J lost 7 bases, V lost 1 base, and 6 bases had no gene match. The CDR3 nucleotides are TGTGCCAGCAGTTTATTGGTAGCGGGGGGGCCTAATGAGCAGTTCTTC. Residues: CASSLLVAGGPNEQFF.

The chain is built from TRBV6-1 and TRBJ2-7, with D hard to call. Trimming stripped 3 bases from V and 6 bases from J, with 12 bases between. Germline-derived CDR1 and CDR2 are MNHNS and SASEGT. The CDR3 has 13 residues. CDR3 sequence reads: CASSEPSLAEQYF. The CDR3 DNA follows: TGTGCCAGCAGTGAGCCTAGTTTGGCCGAGCAGTACTTC.

The J gene is TRBJ2-7, the V gene TRBV4-1, with D possibly TRBD1 on 6 matching bases. V shed 2 bases and J shed 2 bases, with 16 bases lying between them. The CDR3 consists of 16 residues. Germline values: CDR1 MGHRA, CDR2 YSYEKL. Here the CDR3 DNA reads TGCGCCAGCAGCCAATTTTACCGGGACATTACCTACGAGCAGTACTTC. Amino acid sequence: CASSQFYRDITYEQYF.

This clone was observed a few times. The chain recombines TRBV6-4 with TRBJ1-1; TRBD1 might be the D (5 bases). From germline, CDR1 is MRHNA and CDR2 SNTAGT. The CDR3 is 15 residues long. The V gene lost 7 bases and the J gene lost 4 bases, with 19 bases spanning the gap. This chain's CDR3 is CASTREAGMATEAFF. The CDR3 region has the DNA TGTGCCAGCACCAGGGAAGCGGGCATGGCCACTGAAGCTTTCTTT.

This clone was counted once. The CDR3 is CASTGTGGIYDGYTF. The CDR3 coding sequence is TGTGCCAGTACGGGGACAGGGGGCATTTATGATGGCTACACCTTC. The rearrangement uses TRBV27 and TRBJ1-2; TRBD1 agrees at 12 bases. CDR3 size: 15 residues. V trimming: 9 bases; J trimming: 6 bases; junction bases outside the gene matches: 11. The germline V gene encodes CDR1 MNHEY and CDR2 SMNVEV (reference sequence).

This clone was seen just once. This chain uses TRBV7-9 with TRBJ2-5; 12 positions agree with TRBD2. CDR3 length equals 17 residues. Germline V gene lookup returns CDR1 SEHNR and CDR2 FQNEAQ (reference sequence). With V trimmed by 1 base and J by 5 bases, 8 bases remained unmatched. CDR3 region: CASSLGTSGVNMETQYF. CDR3 bases: TGTGCCAGCAGCTTAGGGACTAGCGGGGTTAATATGGAGACCCAGTACTTC.

V is TRBV18 and J is TRBJ1-1; 12 positions agree with TRBD1. CDR1 is KGHSH, CDR2 LQKENI, per germline. The length of the CDR3 is 17 residues. The junction had 2 bases not matched to a gene; V was cut back by 0 bases and J by 0 bases. The CDR3 DNA reads TGTGCCAGCTCACCACCCGGGACAGGGGGCCTGAACACTGAAGCTTTCTTT. This encodes CASSPPGTGGLNTEAFF.

The rearrangement links TRBV12-3 or TRBV12-4 to TRBJ1-6; D possibly corresponds to TRBD1 (5 bases). Trimming took off 5 bases at V and 10 bases at J, with 12 bases between the two ends. This CDR3 region has 13 residues. CDR3 sequence reads: CASSRGLRSPLHF. The CDR3, as DNA: TGTGCCAGCAGTAGGGGTCTCAGATCACCCCTCCACTTT.

J is TRBJ2-3 and V is TRBV3-1 (or the pseudogene TRBV3-2); TRBD2 might be the D (5 bases). Trimming took off 1 base at V and 2 bases at J, with 10 bases between the two ends. Germline-derived CDR1 and CDR2 are LGHDT and YNNKEL (reference sequence). CDR3 size: 15 residues. Here the CDR3 reads CASSQGQTNTDTQYF. The CDR3 DNA sequence: TGTGCCAGCAGCCAAGGGCAGACTAACACAGATACGCAGTATTTT.

V and J are TRBV5-8 and TRBJ2-2; 8 nucleotides line up with TRBD2. The CDR3 contains 16 residues. V lost 4 bases, J lost 1 base, and 6 bases stayed unmatched. Germline loops: CDR1 SGHTS, CDR2 YDEGEE. The DNA of the CDR3 is TGTGCCAGCAGCCAAACTAGCGGACTGAACACCGGGGAGCTGTTTTTT. It codes for CASSQTSGLNTGELFF.

This sequence joins TRBV5-1 and TRBJ1-1; D call uncertain. Germline-derived CDR1 and CDR2 are SGHRS and YFSETQ. Trimming pared 4 bases from V and 4 bases from J, leaving 17 bases between. There are 15 residues in the CDR3. The CDR3 sequence is CASSGSPGRGTEAFF. CDR3 bases: TGCGCCAGCAGCGGTAGCCCGGGGAGAGGCACTGAAGCTTTCTTT.

DNA for the CDR3: TGTGCCAGCAGTGAGAAGAGGCCGGCTAACTATGGCTACACCTTC. Translation gives CASSEKRPANYGYTF. The V and J genes are TRBV7-9 and TRBJ1-2; D remains ambiguous. Germline lookup yields CDR1 SEHNR and CDR2 FQNEAQ (reference sequence). V dropped 6 bases and J dropped 0 bases, with 14 bases sitting between them. The CDR3 spans 15 residues.

The CDR3 region is CASSQSQGTNYGYTF. CDR3 in DNA: TGTGCCAGCAGCCAATCTCAGGGGACCAACTATGGCTACACCTTC. The chain has TRBV9 and TRBJ1-2; TRBD1 might be the D (6 bases). The CDR3 is 15 residues long. V lost 4 bases to trimming and J lost 2 bases, with 15 bases between them. Looked up from germline, CDR1 is SGDLS and CDR2 is YYNGEE. The variable domain in full, with the rest retrieved from reference TRBV9 and TRBJ1-2, is DSGVTQTPKHLITATGQRVTLRCSPRSGDLSVYWYQQSLDQGLQFLIQYYNGEERAKGNILERFSAQQFPDLHSELNLSSLELGDSALYFCASSQSQGTNYGYTFGSGTRLTVV.

For the CDR3, the DNA is TGTGCCAGCAGCCTACTCGACAGGGGATCGGATACGCAGTATTTT. Protein product: CASSLLDRGSDTQYF. The chain uses TRBV9 and TRBJ2-3, with TRBD1 identical over 8 bases. Germline CDR1 SGDLS, CDR2 YYNGEE. V was clipped by 4 bases and J by 6 bases; unmatched bases: 10. The CDR3 is 15 amino acids.

This rearrangement joins TRBV7-9 to TRBJ2-3, with TRBD2 identical over 8 bases. This CDR3 has 15 amino acids. V lost 5 bases, J lost 6 bases, and 10 bases stayed unmatched. The germline CDR1 and CDR2 sequences are SEHNR and FQNEAQ (reference sequence). CDR3 nucleotides: TGTGCCAGCAGCACCTTCGCGGGGGGCCGGGATACGCAGTATTTT. Its translation is CASSTFAGGRDTQYF.

This clone has a handful of counts. The rearrangement links TRBV5-1 to TRBJ2-1; 12 bases fit TRBD2. The CDR3 has 18 amino acids. Germline trimming cut 4 bases from V and 1 base from J; bases unmatched to any gene: 9. Germline CDR1 is SGHRS and CDR2 is YFSETQ. CDR3 coding DNA: TGCGCCAGCAGCCGACACTTACTAGCGGGGGGATCCTACAATGAGCAGTTCTTC. It is translated as CASSRHLLAGGSYNEQFF.